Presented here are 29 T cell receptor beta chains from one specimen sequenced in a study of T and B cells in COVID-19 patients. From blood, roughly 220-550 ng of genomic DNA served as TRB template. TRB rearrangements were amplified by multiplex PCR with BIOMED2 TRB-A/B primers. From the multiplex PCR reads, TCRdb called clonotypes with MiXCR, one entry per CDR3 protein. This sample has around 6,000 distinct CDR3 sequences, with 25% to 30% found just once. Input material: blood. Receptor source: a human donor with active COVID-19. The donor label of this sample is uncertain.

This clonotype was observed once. CDR3 protein: CASSYPGLAGIYEQFF. As DNA, the CDR3 is TGTGCCAGCAGTTACCCGGGACTAGCGGGAATCTATGAGCAGTTCTTC. The V gene is TRBV6-6, the J gene TRBJ2-1; TRBD2 agrees at 13 bases. The CDR3 extends over 16 amino acids. V trimming: 2 bases; J trimming: 8 bases; junction bases outside the gene matches: 6. CDR1 is MNHNY, CDR2 SVGAGI, per germline (reference sequence).

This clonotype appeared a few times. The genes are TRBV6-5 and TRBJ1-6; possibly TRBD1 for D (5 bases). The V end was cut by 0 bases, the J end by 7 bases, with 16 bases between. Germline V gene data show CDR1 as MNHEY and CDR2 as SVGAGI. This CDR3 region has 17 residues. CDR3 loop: CASSYSSGRQGNSPLHF. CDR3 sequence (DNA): TGTGCCAGCAGTTACTCGAGTGGTAGGCAGGGAAATTCACCCCTCCACTTT.

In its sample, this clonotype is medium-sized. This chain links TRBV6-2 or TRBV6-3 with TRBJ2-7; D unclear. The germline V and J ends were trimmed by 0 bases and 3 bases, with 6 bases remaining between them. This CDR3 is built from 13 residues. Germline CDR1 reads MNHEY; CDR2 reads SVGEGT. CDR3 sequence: CASSYSGSYEQYF. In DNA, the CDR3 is TGTGCCAGCAGTTACTCCGGCAGCTACGAGCAGTACTTC.

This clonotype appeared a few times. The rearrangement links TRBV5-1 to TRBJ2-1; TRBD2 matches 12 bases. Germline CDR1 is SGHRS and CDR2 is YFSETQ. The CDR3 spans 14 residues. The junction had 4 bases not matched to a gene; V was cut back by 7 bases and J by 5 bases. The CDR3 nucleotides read TGCGCCAGCCGGCTAGCGGGGGGGAACAATGAGCAGTTCTTC. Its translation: CASRLAGGNNEQFF.

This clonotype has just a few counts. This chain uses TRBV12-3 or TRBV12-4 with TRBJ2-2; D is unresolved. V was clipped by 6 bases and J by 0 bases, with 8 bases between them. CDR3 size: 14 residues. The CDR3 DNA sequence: TGTGCCAGCAGCTGGAATCCGAACACCGGGGAGCTGTTTTTT. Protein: CASSWNPNTGELFF.

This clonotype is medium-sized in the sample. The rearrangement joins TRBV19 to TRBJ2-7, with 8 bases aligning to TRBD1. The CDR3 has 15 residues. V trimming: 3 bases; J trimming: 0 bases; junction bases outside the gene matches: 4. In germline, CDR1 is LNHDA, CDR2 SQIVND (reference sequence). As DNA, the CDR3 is TGTGCCAGTAGTATCCGGGGACAGGACTCCTACGAGCAGTACTTC. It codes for CASSIRGQDSYEQYF.

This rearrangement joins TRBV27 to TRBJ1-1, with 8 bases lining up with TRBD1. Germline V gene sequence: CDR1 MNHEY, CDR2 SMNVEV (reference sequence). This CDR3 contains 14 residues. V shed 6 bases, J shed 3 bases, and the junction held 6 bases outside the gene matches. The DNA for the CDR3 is TGTGCCAGCAGCCCGGACAGGGCGGACACTGAAGCTTTCTTT. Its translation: CASSPDRADTEAFF.

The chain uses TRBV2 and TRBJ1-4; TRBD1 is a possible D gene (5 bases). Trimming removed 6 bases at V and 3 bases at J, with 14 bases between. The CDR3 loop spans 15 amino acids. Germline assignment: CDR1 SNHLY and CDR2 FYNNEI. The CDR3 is CASRPLGPPNEKLFF. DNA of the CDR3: TGTGCCAGCAGGCCTTTGGGACCGCCTAATGAAAAACTGTTTTTT. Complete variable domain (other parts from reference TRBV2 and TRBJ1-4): EPEVTQTPSHQVTQMGQEVILRCVPISNHLYFYWYRQILGQKVEFLVSFYNNEISEKSEIFDDQFSVERPDGSNFTLKIRSTKLEDSAMYFCASRPLGPPNEKLFFGSGTQLSVL.

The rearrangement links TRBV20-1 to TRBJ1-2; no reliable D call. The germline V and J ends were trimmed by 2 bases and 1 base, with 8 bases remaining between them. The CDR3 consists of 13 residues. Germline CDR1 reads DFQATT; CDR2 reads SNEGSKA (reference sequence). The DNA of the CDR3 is TGCAGTGCTAGAAGAGGGAGTAACTATGGCTACACCTTC. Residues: CSARRGSNYGYTF.

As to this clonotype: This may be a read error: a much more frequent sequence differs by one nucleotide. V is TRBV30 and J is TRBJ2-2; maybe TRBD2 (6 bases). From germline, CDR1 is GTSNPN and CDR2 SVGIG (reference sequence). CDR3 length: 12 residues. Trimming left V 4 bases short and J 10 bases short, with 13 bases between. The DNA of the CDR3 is TGTGCCTGGACCCGGAGGGGCGTGGAGCTGTTTTTT. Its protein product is CAWTRRGVELFF.

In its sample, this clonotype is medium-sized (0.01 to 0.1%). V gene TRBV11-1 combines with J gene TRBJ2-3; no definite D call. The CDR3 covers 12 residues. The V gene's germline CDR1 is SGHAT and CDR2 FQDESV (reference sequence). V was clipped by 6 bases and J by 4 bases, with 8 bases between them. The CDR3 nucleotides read TGTGCCAGCAGTGTAGGACCAGATACGCAGTATTTT. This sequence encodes CASSVGPDTQYF.

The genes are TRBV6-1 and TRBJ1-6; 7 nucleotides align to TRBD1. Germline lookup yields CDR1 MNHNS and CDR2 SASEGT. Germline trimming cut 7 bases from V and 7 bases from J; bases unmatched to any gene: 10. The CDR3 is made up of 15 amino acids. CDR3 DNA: TGTGCCAGCACTTCTTCAGGGGGAATCAATTCACCCCTCCACTTT. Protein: CASTSSGGINSPLHF.

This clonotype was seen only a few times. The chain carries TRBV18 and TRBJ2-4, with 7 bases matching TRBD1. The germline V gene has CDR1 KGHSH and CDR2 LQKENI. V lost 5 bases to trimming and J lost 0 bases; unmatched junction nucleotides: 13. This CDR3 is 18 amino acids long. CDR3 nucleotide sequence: TGTGCCAGCTCATCACTGGGCCCGGGACAGCTAGCCAAAAACATTCAGTACTTC. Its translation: CASSSLGPGQLAKNIQYF.

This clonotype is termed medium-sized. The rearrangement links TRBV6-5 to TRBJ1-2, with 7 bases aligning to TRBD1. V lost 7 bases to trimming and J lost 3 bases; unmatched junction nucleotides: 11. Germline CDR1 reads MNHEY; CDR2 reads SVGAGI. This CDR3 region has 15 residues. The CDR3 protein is CASILTAGTDYGYTF. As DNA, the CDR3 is TGTGCCAGCATCCTCACTGCCGGGACAGACTATGGCTACACCTTC.

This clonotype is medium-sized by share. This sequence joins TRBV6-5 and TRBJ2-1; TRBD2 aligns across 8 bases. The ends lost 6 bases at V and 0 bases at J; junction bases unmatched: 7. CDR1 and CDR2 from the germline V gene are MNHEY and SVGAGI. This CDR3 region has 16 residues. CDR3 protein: CASSPSGLSSYNEQFF. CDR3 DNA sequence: TGTGCCAGCAGCCCTAGCGGGTTGAGCTCCTACAATGAGCAGTTCTTC.

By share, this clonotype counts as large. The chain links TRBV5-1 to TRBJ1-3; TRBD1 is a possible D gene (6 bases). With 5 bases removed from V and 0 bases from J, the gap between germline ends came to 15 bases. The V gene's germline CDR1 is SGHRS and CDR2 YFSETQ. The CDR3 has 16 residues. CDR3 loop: CASSLDSIASGNTIYF. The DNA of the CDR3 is TGCGCCAGCAGTCTGGACAGTATTGCCTCTGGAAACACCATATATTTT. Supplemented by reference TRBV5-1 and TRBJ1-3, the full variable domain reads KAGVTQTPRYLIKTRGQQVTLSCSPISGHRSVSWYQQTPGQGLQFLFEYFSETQRNKGNFPGRFSGRQFSNSRSEMNVSTLELGDSALYLCASSLDSIASGNTIYFGEGSWLTVV.

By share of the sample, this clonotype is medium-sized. CDR3 loop: CSVPRIANYGYTF. The CDR3 DNA reads as TGCAGCGTCCCTCGGATAGCTAACTATGGCTACACCTTC. J is TRBJ1-2 and V is TRBV29-1; D not certain. Germline V gives CDR1 SQVTM, CDR2 ANQGSEA. The CDR3 runs to 13 residues. Deletions cut 6 bases from V and 0 bases from J, with 11 bases between.

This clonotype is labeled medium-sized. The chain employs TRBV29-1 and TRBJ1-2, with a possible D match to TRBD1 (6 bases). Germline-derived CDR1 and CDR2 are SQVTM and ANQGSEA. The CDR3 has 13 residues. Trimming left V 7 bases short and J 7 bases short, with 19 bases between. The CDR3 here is CSASPGGQGGYTF. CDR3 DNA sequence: TGCAGCGCCAGCCCCGGGGGGCAGGGTGGCTACACCTTC.

The DNA of the CDR3 is TGTGCCAGCCAAAGTCTTGTTAACAATGAGCAGTTCTTC. Protein sequence: CASQSLVNNEQFF. V and J are TRBV12-3 or TRBV12-4 and TRBJ2-1; D uncertain. CDR3 length equals 13 residues. Trimming removed 8 bases at V and 5 bases at J, with 13 bases between.

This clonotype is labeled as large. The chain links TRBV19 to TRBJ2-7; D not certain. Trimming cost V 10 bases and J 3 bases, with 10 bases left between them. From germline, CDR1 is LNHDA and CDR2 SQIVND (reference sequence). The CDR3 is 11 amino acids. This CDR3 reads CATRKDYEQYF. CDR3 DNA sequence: TGTGCCACTCGGAAAGACTACGAGCAGTACTTC.

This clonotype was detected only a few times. CDR3 residues: CASSRGTANNQPQHF. The CDR3 bases are TGTGCCAGCAGCCGGGGGACAGCTAACAATCAGCCCCAGCATTTT. The chain carries TRBV6-5 and TRBJ1-5; 7 nucleotides line up with TRBD1. The CDR3 runs 15 residues. Germline values: CDR1 MNHEY, CDR2 SVGAGI. Trimming removed 6 bases from V and 3 bases from J; junction bases left unmatched: 8.

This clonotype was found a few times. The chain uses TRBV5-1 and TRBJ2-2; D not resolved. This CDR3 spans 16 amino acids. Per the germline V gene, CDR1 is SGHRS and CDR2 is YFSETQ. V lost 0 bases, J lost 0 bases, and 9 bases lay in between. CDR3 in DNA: TGCGCCAGCAGCTTGGATCCAGGCCCGAACACCGGGGAGCTGTTTTTT. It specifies CASSLDPGPNTGELFF. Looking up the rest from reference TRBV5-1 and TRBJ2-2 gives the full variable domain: KAGVTQTPRYLIKTRGQQVTLSCSPISGHRSVSWYQQTPGQGLQFLFEYFSETQRNKGNFPGRFSGRQFSNSRSEMNVSTLELGDSALYLCASSLDPGPNTGELFFGEGSRLTVL.

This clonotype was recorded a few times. The CDR3 is CATRQGWNQPQHF. The CDR3 bases are TGTGCCACGAGACAGGGATGGAATCAGCCCCAGCATTTT. The chain carries TRBV6-5 and TRBJ1-5; the match to TRBD1 covers 7 bases. CDR3 length equals 13 residues. The germline V gene encodes CDR1 MNHEY and CDR2 SVGAGI. J lost 4 bases, V lost 10 bases, and 7 bases had no gene match.

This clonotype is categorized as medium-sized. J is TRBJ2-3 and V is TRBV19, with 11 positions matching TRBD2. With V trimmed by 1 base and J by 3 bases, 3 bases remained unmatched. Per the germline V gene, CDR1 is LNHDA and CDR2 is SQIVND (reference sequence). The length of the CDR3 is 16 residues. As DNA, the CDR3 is TGTGCCAGTAGTATAGTTAGACTAGCGGGGACAGATACGCAGTATTTT. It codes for CASSIVRLAGTDTQYF.

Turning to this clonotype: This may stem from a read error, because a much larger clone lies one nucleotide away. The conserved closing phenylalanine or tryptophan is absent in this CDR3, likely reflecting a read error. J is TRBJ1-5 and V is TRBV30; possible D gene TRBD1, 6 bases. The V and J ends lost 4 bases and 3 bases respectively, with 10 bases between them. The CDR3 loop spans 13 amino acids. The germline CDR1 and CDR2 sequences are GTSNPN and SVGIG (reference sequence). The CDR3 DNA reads TGTGCCTGGAAGGGGGGTACCAATCAGCCCCAGCATTTA. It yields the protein CAWKGGTNQPQHL.

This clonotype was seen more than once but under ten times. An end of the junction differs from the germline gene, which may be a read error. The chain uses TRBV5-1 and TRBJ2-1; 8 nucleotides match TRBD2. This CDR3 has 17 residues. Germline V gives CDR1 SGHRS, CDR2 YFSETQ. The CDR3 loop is CARSFQLAGGPHNEQFF. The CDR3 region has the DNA TGTGCCAGAAGCTTCCAATTGGCGGGGGGACCACACAATGAGCAGTTCTTC.

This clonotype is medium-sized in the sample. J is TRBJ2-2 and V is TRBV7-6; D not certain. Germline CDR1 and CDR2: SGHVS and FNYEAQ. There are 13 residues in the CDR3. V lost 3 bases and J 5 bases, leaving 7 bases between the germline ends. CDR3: CASSFGETGELFF. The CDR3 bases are TGTGCCAGCAGCTTCGGCGAGACCGGGGAGCTGTTTTTT.

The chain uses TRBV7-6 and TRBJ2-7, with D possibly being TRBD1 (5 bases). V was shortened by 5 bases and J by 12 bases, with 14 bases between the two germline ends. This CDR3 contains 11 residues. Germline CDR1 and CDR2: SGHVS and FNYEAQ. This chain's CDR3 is CASSLMGPPYF. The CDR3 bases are TGTGCCAGCAGCCTAATGGGGCCACCGTACTTC.

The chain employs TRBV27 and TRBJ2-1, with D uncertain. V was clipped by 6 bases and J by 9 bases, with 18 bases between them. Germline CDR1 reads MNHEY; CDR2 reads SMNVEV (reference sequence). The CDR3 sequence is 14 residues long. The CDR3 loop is CASRPPSILSEQFF. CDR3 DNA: TGTGCCAGCAGGCCTCCGTCCATTTTGAGTGAGCAGTTCTTC.